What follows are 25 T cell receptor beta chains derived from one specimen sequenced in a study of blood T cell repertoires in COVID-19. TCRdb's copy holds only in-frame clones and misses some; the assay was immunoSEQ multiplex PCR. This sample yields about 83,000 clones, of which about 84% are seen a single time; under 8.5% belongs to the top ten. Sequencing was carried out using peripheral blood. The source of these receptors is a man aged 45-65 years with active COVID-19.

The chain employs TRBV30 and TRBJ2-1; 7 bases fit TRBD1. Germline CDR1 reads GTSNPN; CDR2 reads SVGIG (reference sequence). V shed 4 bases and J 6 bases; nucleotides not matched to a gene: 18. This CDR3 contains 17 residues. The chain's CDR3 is CAWTTFLQGYRRNEQFF. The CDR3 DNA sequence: TGTGCCTGGACAACCTTCTTACAGGGGTATCGGCGCAATGAGCAGTTCTTC.

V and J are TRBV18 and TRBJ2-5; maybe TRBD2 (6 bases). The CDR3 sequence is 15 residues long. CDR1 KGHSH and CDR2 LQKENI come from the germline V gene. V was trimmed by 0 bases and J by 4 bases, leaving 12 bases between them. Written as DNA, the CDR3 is TGTGCCAGCTCACCACCGGGAGGTGGAGGAGAGACCCAGTACTTC. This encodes CASSPPGGGGETQYF.

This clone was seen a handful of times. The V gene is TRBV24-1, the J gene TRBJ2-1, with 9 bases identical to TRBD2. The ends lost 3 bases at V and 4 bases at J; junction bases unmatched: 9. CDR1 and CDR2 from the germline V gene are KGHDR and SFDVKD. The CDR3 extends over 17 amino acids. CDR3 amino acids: CATSDQTSGPLYNEQFF. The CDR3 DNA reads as TGTGCCACCAGTGATCAAACTAGCGGGCCGCTTTACAATGAGCAGTTCTTC.

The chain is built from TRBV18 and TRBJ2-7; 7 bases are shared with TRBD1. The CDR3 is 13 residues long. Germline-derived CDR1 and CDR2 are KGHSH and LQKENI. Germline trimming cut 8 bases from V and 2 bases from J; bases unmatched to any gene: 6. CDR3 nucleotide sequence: TGTGCCAGCCAACCGGGACAGACCTACGAGCAGTACTTC. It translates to CASQPGQTYEQYF. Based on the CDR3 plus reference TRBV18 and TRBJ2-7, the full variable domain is NAGVMQNPRHLVRRRGQEARLRCSPMKGHSHVYWYRQLPEEGLKFMVYLQKENIIDESGMPKERFSAEFPKEGPSILRIQQVVRGDSAAYFCASQPGQTYEQYFGPGTRLTVT.

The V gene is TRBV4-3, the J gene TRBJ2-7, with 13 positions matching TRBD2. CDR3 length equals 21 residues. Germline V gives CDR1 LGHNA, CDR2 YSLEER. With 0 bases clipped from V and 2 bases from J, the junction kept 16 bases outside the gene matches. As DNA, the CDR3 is TGCGCCAGCAGCCAAGACCCGACTAGCGGGGGGCCCCTCGGCCTCCCCTACGAGCAGTACTTC. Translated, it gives CASSQDPTSGGPLGLPYEQYF.

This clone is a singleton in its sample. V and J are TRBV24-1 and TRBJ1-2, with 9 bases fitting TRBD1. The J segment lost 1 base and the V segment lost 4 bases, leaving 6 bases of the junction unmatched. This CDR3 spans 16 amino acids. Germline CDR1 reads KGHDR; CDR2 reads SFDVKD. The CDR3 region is CATSEYPGQGNYGYTF. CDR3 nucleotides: TGTGCCACCAGTGAATATCCGGGACAGGGTAACTATGGCTACACCTTC.

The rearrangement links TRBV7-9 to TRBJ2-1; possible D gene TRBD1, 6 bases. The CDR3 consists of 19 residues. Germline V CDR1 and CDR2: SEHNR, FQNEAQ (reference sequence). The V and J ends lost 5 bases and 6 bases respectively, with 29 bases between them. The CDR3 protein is CASSPTERQAVISGNEQFF. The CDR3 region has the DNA TGTGCCAGCAGCCCCACCGAAAGACAGGCAGTAATATCGGGCAATGAGCAGTTCTTC.

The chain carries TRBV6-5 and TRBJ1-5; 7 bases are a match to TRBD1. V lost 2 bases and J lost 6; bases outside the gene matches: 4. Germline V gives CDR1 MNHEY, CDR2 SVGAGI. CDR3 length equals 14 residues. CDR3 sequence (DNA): TGTGCCAGCAGTTACGCCAGGGGGGTTCAGCCCCAGCATTTT. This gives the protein CASSYARGVQPQHF.

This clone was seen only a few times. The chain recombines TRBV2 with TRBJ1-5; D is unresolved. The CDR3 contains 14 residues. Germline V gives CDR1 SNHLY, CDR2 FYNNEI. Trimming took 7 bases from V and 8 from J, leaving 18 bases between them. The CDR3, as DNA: TGTGCCAGCACCCCGCGCGATCGGAGGGAGCCCCAGCATTTT. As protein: CASTPRDRREPQHF.

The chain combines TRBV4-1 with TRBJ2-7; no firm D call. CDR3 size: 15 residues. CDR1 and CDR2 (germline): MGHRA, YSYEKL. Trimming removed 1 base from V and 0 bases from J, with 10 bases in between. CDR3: CASSQAATLSYEQYF. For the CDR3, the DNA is TGCGCCAGCAGCCAAGCTGCGACACTCTCCTACGAGCAGTACTTC.

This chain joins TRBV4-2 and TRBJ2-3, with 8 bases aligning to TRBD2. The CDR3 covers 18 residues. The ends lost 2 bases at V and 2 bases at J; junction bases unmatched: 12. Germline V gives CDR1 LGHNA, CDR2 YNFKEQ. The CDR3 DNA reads TGTGCCAGCAGCCAACGGGTTCGTAGCGGGGCCGTCACAGATACGCAGTATTTT. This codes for CASSQRVRSGAVTDTQYF.

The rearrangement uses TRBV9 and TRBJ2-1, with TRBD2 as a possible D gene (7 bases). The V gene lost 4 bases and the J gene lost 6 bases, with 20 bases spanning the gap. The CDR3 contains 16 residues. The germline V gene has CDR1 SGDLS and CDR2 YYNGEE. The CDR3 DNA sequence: TGTGCCAGCAGCCCCACGGCGGGGGCGGTTGGCAATGAGCAGTTCTTC. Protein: CASSPTAGAVGNEQFF.

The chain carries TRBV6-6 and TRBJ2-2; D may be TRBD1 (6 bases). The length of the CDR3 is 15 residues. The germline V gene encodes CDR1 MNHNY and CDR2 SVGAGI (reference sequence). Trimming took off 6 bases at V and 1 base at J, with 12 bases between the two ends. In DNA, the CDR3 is TGTGCCAGCAGCTCACCGGGACAGAACACCGGGGAGCTGTTTTTT. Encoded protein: CASSSPGQNTGELFF.

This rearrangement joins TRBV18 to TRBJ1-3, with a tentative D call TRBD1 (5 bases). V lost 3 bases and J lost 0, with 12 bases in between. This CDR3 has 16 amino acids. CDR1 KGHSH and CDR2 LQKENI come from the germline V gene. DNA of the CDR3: TGTGCCAGCTCACCTTCTCCGGGGGTCTCTGGAAACACCATATATTTT. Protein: CASSPSPGVSGNTIYF.

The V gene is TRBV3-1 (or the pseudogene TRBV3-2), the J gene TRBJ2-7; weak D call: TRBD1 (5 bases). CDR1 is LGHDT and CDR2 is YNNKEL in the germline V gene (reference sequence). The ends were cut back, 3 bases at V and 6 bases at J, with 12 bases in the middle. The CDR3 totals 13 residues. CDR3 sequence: CASSQLGQGEQYF. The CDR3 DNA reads TGTGCCAGCAGCCAGCTAGGGCAGGGCGAGCAGTACTTC.

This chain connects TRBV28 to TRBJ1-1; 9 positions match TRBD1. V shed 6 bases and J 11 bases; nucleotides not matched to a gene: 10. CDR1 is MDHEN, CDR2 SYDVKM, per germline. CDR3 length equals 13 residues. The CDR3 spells CASSSTEGQGAFF. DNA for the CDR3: TGTGCCAGCAGCTCCACTGAAGGACAGGGGGCTTTCTTT.

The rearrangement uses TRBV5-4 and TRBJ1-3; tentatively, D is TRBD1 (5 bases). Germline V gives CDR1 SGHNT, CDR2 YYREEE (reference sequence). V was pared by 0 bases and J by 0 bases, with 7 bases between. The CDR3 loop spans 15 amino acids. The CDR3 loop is CASSLGQFSGNTIYF. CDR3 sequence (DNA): TGTGCCAGCAGCTTGGGACAGTTCTCTGGAAACACCATATATTTT.

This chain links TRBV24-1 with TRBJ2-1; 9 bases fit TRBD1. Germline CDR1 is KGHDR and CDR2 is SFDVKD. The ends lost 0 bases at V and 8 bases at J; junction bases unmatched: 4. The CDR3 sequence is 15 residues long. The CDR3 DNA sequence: TGTGCCACCAGTGATTTGGGGACAGGGAGTCATGAGCAGTTCTTC. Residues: CATSDLGTGSHEQFF.

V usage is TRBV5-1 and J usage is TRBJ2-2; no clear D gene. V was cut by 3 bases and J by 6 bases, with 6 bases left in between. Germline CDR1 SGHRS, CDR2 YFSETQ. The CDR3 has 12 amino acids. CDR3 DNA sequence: TGCGCCAGCAGCTCCTTCCCCGGGGAGCTGTTTTTT. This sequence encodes CASSSFPGELFF.

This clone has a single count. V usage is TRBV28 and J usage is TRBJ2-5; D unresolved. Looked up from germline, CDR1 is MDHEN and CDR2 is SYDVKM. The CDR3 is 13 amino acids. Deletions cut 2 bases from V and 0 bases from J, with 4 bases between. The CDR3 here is CASSLDNQETQYF. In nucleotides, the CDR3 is TGTGCCAGCAGTTTAGACAACCAAGAGACCCAGTACTTC. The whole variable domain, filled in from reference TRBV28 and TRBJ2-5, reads DVKVTQSSRYLVKRTGEKVFLECVQDMDHENMFWYRQDPGLGLRLIYFSYDVKMKEKGDIPEGYSVSREKKERFSLILESASTNQTSMYLCASSLDNQETQYFGPGTRLLVL.

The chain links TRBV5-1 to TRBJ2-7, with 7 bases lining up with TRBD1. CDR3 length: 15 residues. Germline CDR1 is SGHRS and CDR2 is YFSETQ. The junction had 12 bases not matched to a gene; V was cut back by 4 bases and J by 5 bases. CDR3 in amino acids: CASSPSSTGSHEQYF. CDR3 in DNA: TGCGCCAGCAGCCCATCATCGACAGGGTCCCACGAGCAGTACTTC.

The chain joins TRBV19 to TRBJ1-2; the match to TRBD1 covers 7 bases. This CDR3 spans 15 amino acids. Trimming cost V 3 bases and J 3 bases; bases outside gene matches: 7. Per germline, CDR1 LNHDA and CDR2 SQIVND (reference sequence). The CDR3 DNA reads TGTGCCAGTAGTATGCCGAGACAGGGTTACTATGGCTACACCTTC. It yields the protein CASSMPRQGYYGYTF.

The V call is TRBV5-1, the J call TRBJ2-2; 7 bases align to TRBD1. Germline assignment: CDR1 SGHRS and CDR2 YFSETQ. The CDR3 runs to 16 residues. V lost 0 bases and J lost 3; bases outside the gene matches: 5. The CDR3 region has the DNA TGCGCCAGCAGCTTGGAAGGGGGCTGGGACACCGGGGAGCTGTTTTTT. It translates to CASSLEGGWDTGELFF.

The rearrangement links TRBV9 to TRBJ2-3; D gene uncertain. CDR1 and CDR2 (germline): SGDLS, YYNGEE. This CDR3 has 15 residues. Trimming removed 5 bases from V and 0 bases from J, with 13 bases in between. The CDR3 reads CASSQHHLSTDTQYF. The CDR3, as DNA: TGTGCCAGCAGTCAACACCACCTCAGCACAGATACGCAGTATTTT.

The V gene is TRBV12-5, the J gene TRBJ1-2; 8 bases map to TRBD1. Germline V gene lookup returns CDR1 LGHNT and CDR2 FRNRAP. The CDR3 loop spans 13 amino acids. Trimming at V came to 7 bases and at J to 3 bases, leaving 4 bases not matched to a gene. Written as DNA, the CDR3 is TGTGCTAGTGCTACGACAGGGGACTATGGCTACACCTTC. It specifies CASATTGDYGYTF.